This T cell receptor (beta chain) is drawn from a study of blood T cell repertoires in COVID-19. On the study more broadly: Acute-phase and convalescent COVID-19 samples originated in the United States, Italy and Spain. Sample material is recorded as cDNA or gDNA derived from T cells, B-cell-depleted T cells, or PBMCs.

In the original analysis: Using reference gene primer amplification, nucleated cell counts were estimated. Libraries were prepared by immunoSEQ multiplex PCR; TCRdb keeps only in-frame clonotypes and omits some of them. The V and J calls and clone size were taken over from that table, and D and trimming were inferred from the DNA. The table lists roughly 150,000 clones, roughly 90% of them singletons. Seattle patients were enrolled while actively infected and followed longitudinally. Germline V gives CDR1 SGHDT, CDR2 YYEEEE. V lost 0 bases to trimming and J lost 4 bases; unmatched junction nucleotides: 0. The CDR3 spans 14 residues.

Source material: peripheral blood. The sequence was collected from a man between 18 and 29 years old with COVID-19, enrolled during active disease. J is TRBJ1-1 and V is TRBV5-6; 10 bases align to TRBD1. The CDR3 is CASSLGTGGTEAFF. Here the CDR3 DNA reads TGTGCCAGCAGCTTGGGGACAGGGGGCACTGAAGCTTTCTTT.